Here is one T cell receptor beta chain with its context. Authors' methods: Reference gene primer amplification yielded estimated nucleated cell counts. TCRdb's table, derived via immunoSEQ multiplex PCR, lists solely in-frame clones and lacks some. V and J calls plus clone size are reproduced from that table; the DNA served to infer D and trimming. The sample shows around 21,000 clones, roughly 89% of them seen only once. The data were obtained in a study of blood T cell repertoires in COVID-19. Overall study context: Italy, Spain and the United States were the sources of the convalescent and acute COVID-19 samples.

The CDR3 runs to 14 residues. V shed 3 bases, J shed 0 bases, and the junction held 1 base outside the gene matches. Germline CDR1 and CDR2: KGHSH and LQKENI. This sequence originates from a woman over 75 with active COVID-19. Sample: peripheral blood. V is TRBV18 and J is TRBJ2-5; 7 bases line up with TRBD2. The CDR3 region has the DNA TGTGCCAGCTCACCTCGGGGGGACCAAGAGACCCAGTACTTC. Its translation: CASSPRGDQETQYF.